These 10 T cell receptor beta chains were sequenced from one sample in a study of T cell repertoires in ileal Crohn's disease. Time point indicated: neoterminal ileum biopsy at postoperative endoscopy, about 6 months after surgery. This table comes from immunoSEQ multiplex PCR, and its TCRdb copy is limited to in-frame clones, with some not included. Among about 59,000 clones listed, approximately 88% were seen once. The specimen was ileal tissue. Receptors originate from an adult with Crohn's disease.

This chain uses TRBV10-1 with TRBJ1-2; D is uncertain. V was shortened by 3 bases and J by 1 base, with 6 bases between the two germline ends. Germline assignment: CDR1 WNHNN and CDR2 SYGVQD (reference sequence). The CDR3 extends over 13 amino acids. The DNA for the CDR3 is TGCGCCAGCAGTGATGACTTTAACTATGGCTACACCTTC. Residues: CASSDDFNYGYTF.

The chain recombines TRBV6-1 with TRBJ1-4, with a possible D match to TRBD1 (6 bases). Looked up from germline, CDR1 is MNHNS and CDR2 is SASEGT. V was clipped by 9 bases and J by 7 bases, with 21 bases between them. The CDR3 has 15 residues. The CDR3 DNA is TGTGCCAGTTCCTTCCCTGGGGGGGCCGCTGAAAAACTGTTTTTT. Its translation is CASSFPGGAAEKLFF.

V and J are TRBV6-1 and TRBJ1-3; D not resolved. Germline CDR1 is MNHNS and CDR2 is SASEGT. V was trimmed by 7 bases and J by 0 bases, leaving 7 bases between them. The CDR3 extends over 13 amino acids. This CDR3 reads CASMRFSGNTIYF. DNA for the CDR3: TGTGCCAGCATGAGGTTCTCTGGAAACACCATATATTTT.

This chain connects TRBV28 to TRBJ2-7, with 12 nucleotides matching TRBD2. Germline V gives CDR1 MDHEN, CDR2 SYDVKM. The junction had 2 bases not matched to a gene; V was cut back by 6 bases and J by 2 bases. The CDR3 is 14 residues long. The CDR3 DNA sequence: TGTGCCAGCAGGAGGACTAGCGGGGCCTACGAGCAGTACTTC. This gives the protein CASRRTSGAYEQYF.

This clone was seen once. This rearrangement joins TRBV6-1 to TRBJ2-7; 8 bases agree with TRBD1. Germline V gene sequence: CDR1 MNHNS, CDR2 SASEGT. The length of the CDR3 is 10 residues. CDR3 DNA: TGTGCCAGCAGTGGCTCCGGGACAGGCGTC. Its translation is CASSGSGTGV.

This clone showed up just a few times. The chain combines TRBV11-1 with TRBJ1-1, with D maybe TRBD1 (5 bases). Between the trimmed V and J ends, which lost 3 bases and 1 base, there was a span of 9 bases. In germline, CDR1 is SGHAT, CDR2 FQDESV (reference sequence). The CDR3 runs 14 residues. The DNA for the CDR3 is TGTGCCAGCAGCTTCCGGGGGGGGAACACTGAAGCTTTCTTT. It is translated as CASSFRGGNTEAFF.

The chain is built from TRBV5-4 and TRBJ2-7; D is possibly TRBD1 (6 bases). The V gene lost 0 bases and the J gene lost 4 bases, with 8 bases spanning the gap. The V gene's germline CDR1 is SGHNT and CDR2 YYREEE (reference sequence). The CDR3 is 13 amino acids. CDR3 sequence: CASSLAGVYEQYF. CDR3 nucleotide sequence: TGTGCCAGCAGCTTGGCAGGGGTTTACGAGCAGTACTTC.

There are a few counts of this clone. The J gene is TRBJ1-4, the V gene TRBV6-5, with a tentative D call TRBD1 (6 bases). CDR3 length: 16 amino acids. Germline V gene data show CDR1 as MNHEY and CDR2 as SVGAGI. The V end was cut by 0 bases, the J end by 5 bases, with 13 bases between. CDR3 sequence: CASSYSTGPGNEKLFF. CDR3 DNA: TGTGCCAGCAGTTACTCGACAGGTCCAGGCAATGAAAAACTGTTTTTT.

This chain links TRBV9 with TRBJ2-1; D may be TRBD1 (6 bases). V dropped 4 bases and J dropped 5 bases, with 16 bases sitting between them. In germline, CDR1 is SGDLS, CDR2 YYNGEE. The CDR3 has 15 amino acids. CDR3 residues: CASSLPGTTNNEQFF. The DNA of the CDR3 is TGTGCCAGCAGCCTTCCCGGGACAACTAACAATGAGCAGTTCTTC.

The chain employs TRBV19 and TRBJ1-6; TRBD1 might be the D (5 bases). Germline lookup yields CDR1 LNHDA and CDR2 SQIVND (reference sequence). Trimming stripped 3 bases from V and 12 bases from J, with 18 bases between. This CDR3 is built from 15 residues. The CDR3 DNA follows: TGTGCCAGTAGTATCTCGCAGGGTACTGATGGACCCCTCCACTTT. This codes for CASSISQGTDGPLHF. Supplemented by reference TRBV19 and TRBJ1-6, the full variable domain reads DGGITQSPKYLFRKEGQNVTLSCEQNLNHDAMYWYRQDPGQGLRLIYYSQIVNDFQKGDIAEGYSVSREKKESFPLTVTSAQKNPTAFYLCASSISQGTDGPLHFGNGTRLTVT.